These 12 T cell receptor beta chains were sequenced from one sample in a study of T cells in Graves' hyperthyroidism and ophthalmopathy. Amplified TCR beta CDR3 regions came from RNA transcripts. The HTBI primer set was used in a first-round RT-PCR of the TCR CDR3. TCRdb called the multiplex PCR reads again in MiXCR, with one record for every CDR3 protein. Of 600,000 or so distinct CDR3 sequences detected, under 60% appear once; the ten largest clones hold 8.2%. Sequences were obtained from peripheral blood or thyroid tissue (not recorded which). All receptors derive from a woman aged 18-35 years with Graves' hyperthyroidism.

In its sample, this clonotype was seen many times. The rearrangement joins TRBV15 to TRBJ2-7, with 13 bases lining up with TRBD2. The V gene's germline CDR1 is LNHNV and CDR2 YYDKDF (reference sequence). Germline trimming cut 0 bases from V and 2 bases from J; bases unmatched to any gene: 7. CDR3 length: 18 amino acids. The CDR3 loop reads CATSRDRRTSGSAYEQYF. DNA of the CDR3: TGTGCCACCAGCAGAGATCGCCGGACTAGCGGGAGTGCCTACGAGCAGTACTTC.

This clonotype came up many times. The CDR3 here is CSVQGTGSSYEQYF. As DNA, the CDR3 is TGCAGCGTACAAGGGACAGGGAGCTCCTACGAGCAGTACTTC. This chain joins TRBV29-1 and TRBJ2-7, with 9 nucleotides matching TRBD1. Germline CDR1 is SQVTM and CDR2 is ANQGSEA. Trimming took 6 bases from V and 0 from J; bases not matched to a gene: 6. CDR3 length: 14 amino acids.

The J gene is TRBJ2-6, the V gene TRBV15; TRBD1 matches at 8 bases. Germline V gene data show CDR1 as LNHNV and CDR2 as YYDKDF (reference sequence). The CDR3 contains 17 residues. With 2 bases clipped from V and 1 base from J, the junction kept 4 bases outside the gene matches. This CDR3 is CATSRWTGRSGANVLTF. Written as DNA, the CDR3 is TGTGCCACCAGCAGATGGACAGGGAGGTCTGGGGCCAACGTCCTGACTTTC.

This clonotype was counted at least ten times. This chain uses TRBV9 with TRBJ2-7; D is unresolved. Germline-derived CDR1 and CDR2 are SGDLS and YYNGEE. Trimming left V 0 bases short and J 6 bases short, with 16 bases between. This CDR3 is built from 15 residues. The CDR3 nucleotides are TGTGCCAGCAGCGTAGCAGAAGGTAGCTGGTCCGAGCAGTACTTC. As protein: CASSVAEGSWSEQYF.

The V gene is TRBV7-2, the J gene TRBJ1-2; possibly TRBD1 for D (6 bases). The CDR3 contains 16 residues. The germline V gene encodes CDR1 SGHTA and CDR2 FQGNSA. The V gene lost 5 bases and the J gene lost 0 bases, with 16 bases spanning the gap. For the CDR3, the DNA is TGTGCCAGCAGCCAGGAGGGACAAACCTCTAACTATGGCTACACCTTC. Translation gives CASSQEGQTSNYGYTF. Full variable domain (remainder filled in from reference TRBV7-2 and TRBJ1-2): GAGVSQSPSNKVTEKGKDVELRCDPISGHTALYWYRQSLGQGLEFLIYFQGNSAPDKSGLPSDRFSAERTGGSVSTLTIQRTQQEDSAVYLCASSQEGQTSNYGYTFGSGTRLTVV.

Turning to this clonotype: One junction end does not reproduce the germline sequence, and a read error may be involved. The chain links TRBV2 to TRBJ2-5, with 12 bases that match TRBD2. CDR1 SNHLY and CDR2 FYNNEI come from the germline V gene. This CDR3 is 15 amino acids long. Here the CDR3 reads CASSVQLAGGETQYF. CDR3 bases: TGTGCCAGTAGTGTTCAACTAGCGGGAGGAGAGACCCAGTACTTC.

The chain carries TRBV19 and TRBJ1-2; D is possibly TRBD1 (6 bases). CDR3 length: 14 residues. Trimming stripped 7 bases from V and 4 bases from J, with 16 bases between. CDR1 LNHDA and CDR2 SQIVND come from the germline V gene (reference sequence). CDR3 protein: CASTPQGAAYGYTF. In DNA, the CDR3 is TGTGCCAGTACCCCACAGGGAGCTGCCTATGGCTACACCTTC.

The chain uses TRBV7-6 and TRBJ1-6; D is unresolved. Germline assignment: CDR1 SGHVS and CDR2 FNYEAQ. V lost 5 bases to trimming and J lost 3 bases, with 20 bases between them. The CDR3 runs 18 residues. CDR3 coding DNA: TGTGCCAGCAGCCACACCGGGCAGACACGAAACTATAATTCACCCCTCCACTTT. Protein: CASSHTGQTRNYNSPLHF. Combining the CDR3 with reference TRBV7-6 and TRBJ1-6 gives the whole variable domain GAGVSQSPRYKVTKRGQDVALRCDPISGHVSLYWYRQALGQGPEFLTYFNYEAQQDKSGLPNDRFSAERPEGSISTLTIQRTEQRDSAMYRCASSHTGQTRNYNSPLHFGNGTRLTVT.

J is TRBJ1-6 and V is TRBV7-9, with 10 nucleotides matching TRBD1. CDR1 is SEHNR, CDR2 FQNEAQ, per germline (reference sequence). The CDR3 sequence is 15 residues long. Trimming cost V 7 bases and J 7 bases; bases outside gene matches: 7. CDR3 loop: CASTYPGQGNSPLHF. CDR3 coding DNA: TGTGCCAGCACCTATCCGGGACAGGGGAATTCACCCCTCCACTTT. Full variable domain (missing parts from reference TRBV7-9 and TRBJ1-6): DTGVSQNPRHKITKRGQNVTFRCDPISEHNRLYWYRQTLGQGPEFLTYFQNEAQLEKSRLLSDRFSAERPKGSFSTLEIQRTEQGDSAMYLCASTYPGQGNSPLHFGNGTRLTVT.

The CDR3 DNA is TGTGCCAGCAGCCACCTTCAATGGGGGGGCGAGAGTGGCTACACCTTC. It encodes CASSHLQWGGESGYTF. V is TRBV9 and J is TRBJ1-2, with D possibly being TRBD1 (6 bases). The CDR3 extends over 16 amino acids. The germline V gene encodes CDR1 SGDLS and CDR2 YYNGEE. Deletions cut 4 bases from V and 7 bases from J, with 23 bases between. Complete variable domain (other parts from reference TRBV9 and TRBJ1-2): DSGVTQTPKHLITATGQRVTLRCSPRSGDLSVYWYQQSLDQGLQFLIQYYNGEERAKGNILERFSAQQFPDLHSELNLSSLELGDSALYFCASSHLQWGGESGYTFGSGTRLTVV.

This clonotype was seen only once. Compared with germline, one end of the junction differs, possibly owing to a read error. The V gene is TRBV7-2, the J gene TRBJ2-5; possibly TRBD1 for D (6 bases). CDR3 length: 14 residues. Germline assignment: CDR1 SGHTA and CDR2 FQGNSA. The CDR3 DNA sequence: TGTGCCAGCAGCTTGCGGCAGGGGCAAGAGACCCAGTGCTTC. It yields the protein CASSLRQGQETQCF.

The V call is TRBV15, the J call TRBJ1-5; weak D call: TRBD1 (6 bases). This CDR3 region has 14 residues. The V gene's germline CDR1 is LNHNV and CDR2 YYDKDF (reference sequence). With 0 bases removed from V and 7 bases from J, the gap between germline ends came to 10 bases. The DNA for the CDR3 is TGTGCCACCAGCAGAGAGGGGGCAGAGCAGCCCCAGCATTTT. This encodes CATSREGAEQPQHF.